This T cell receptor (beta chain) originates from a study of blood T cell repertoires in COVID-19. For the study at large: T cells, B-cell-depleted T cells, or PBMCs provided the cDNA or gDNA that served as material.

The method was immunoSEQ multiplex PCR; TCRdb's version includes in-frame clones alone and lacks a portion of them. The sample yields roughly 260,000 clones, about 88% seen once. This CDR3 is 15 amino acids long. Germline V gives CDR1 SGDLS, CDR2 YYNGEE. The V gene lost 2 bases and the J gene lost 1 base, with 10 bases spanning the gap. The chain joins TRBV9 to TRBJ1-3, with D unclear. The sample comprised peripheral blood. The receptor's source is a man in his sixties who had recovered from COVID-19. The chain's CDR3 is CASSVLEGSGNTIYF. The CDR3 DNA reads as TGTGCCAGCAGCGTCCTCGAGGGTTCTGGAAACACCATATATTTT. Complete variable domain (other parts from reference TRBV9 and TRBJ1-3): DSGVTQTPKHLITATGQRVTLRCSPRSGDLSVYWYQQSLDQGLQFLIQYYNGEERAKGNILERFSAQQFPDLHSELNLSSLELGDSALYFCASSVLEGSGNTIYFGEGSWLTVV.